The clone carrying this T cell receptor beta chain appeared many times. Its antigen is not known. Molecular barcoded adaptors covering alpha/delta and beta/gamma chains were used on roughly 400 ng RNA. TCRdb fed the reads into MiXCR, producing one record per CDR3 protein. Here the sample spans around 130,000 distinct CDR3 sequences, roughly 13% being singletons. This sample is part of a study of read filtering for tumor transcriptome and immune sequencing. Study overall: By R-ISS, stages I, II and III held around 8, 16 and 7 patients. Study findings and constraints: Compared with RNA-seq, IR-seq gave much higher clonotype depth and reliability. Roughly 80% of IR-seq clonotypes had a single read, yet these held roughly 3.8% of reads.

The CDR3 sequence is 15 residues long. Germline CDR1 GTSNPN, CDR2 SVGIG (reference sequence). V was clipped by 7 bases and J by 9 bases; unmatched bases: 13. This chain connects TRBV30 to TRBJ2-1; 12 nucleotides match TRBD2. Specimen: a population of CD138-negative cells sorted from bone marrow. The sequence was obtained from a donor aged 40 or older with multiple myeloma. CDR3: CASEGRLAGVVEQFF. For the CDR3, the DNA is TGTGCCTCAGAGGGGAGACTAGCGGGAGTGGTTGAGCAGTTCTTC.